Listed below are T cell receptor beta chains from one sample, sequenced in a study of shared clonotypes between healthy human individuals. Repertoires were generated with immunoSEQ multiplex PCR, while TCRdb's copy carries only in-frame clones and drops some. Among approximately 1.9 million clones listed, 85% to 95% were seen once. Material: naive CD8+ T cells from PBMCs. These receptors originate from a man younger than 30 in good health. Some clones in this sample may be carry-over from other donors' samples. CDR3s include the opening cysteine and the closing phenylalanine or tryptophan. Fields, in order: J gene, D gene, V gene, clone size, CDR3 protein, CDR3 DNA. A D gene is named only where the DNA matches it firmly. Clone size is given for some rows only: seen once, a few or many times, or a class if the clone is expanded.

J: TRBJ2-7; D: TRBD2; V: TRBV9; size: .; CDR3: CASSGTSGFYEQYF; DNA: TGTGCCAGCAGCGGGACTAGCGGCTTCTACGAGCAGTACTTC
J: TRBJ2-1; D: .; V: TRBV28; size: .; CDR3: CASSPERNEQFF; DNA: TGTGCCAGCAGTCCCGAGAGAAATGAGCAGTTCTTC
J: TRBJ2-1; D: TRBD1; V: TRBV7-9; size: .; CDR3: CASSFNLQGASEQFF; DNA: TGTGCCAGCAGCTTTAATCTACAGGGGGCTTCGGAGCAGTTCTTC
J: TRBJ2-1; D: TRBD2; V: TRBV4-1; size: .; CDR3: CASSQIAGSLYNEQFF; DNA: TGCGCCAGCAGCCAAATAGCGGGATCCCTCTACAATGAGCAGTTCTTC
J: TRBJ2-1; D: TRBD1; V: TRBV19; size: once; CDR3: CASRTGGGLDNEQFF; DNA: TGTGCCAGTAGAACAGGGGGCGGTTTGGACAATGAGCAGTTCTTC
J: TRBJ2-2; D: .; V: TRBV7-9; size: .; CDR3: CASSFAKRQFTGELFF; DNA: TGTGCCAGCAGCTTCGCCAAGAGACAGTTCACCGGGGAGCTGTTTTTT
J: TRBJ2-1; D: .; V: TRBV10-3; size: .; CDR3: CAISDPDPLGAEQFF; DNA: TGTGCCATCAGTGACCCGGACCCCCTTGGCGCTGAGCAGTTCTTC
J: TRBJ1-2; D: .; V: TRBV9; size: .; CDR3: CASSEFLKASSYGYTF; DNA: TGTGCCAGCAGCGAGTTCTTAAAGGCGTCGAGCTATGGCTACACCTTC
J: TRBJ2-3; D: TRBD2; V: TRBV11-2; size: once; CDR3: CASSLRQRETPTDTQYF; DNA: TGTGCCAGCAGCTTGAGGCAGCGGGAGACCCCCACAGATACGCAGTATTTT
J: TRBJ1-2; D: .; V: TRBV9; size: .; CDR3: CASSARETWVYGYTF; DNA: TGTGCCAGCAGCGCCCGAGAGACGTGGGTCTATGGCTACACCTTC
J: TRBJ2-5; D: .; V: TRBV27; size: .; CDR3: CASSLNGVETQYF; DNA: TGTGCCAGCAGTTTAAATGGGGTGGAGACCCAGTACTTC
J: TRBJ2-3; D: TRBD2; V: TRBV28; size: once; CDR3: CASSFRRWTGGAGGTDTQYF; DNA: TGTGCCAGCAGTTTTAGGCGGTGGACGGGCGGTGCGGGAGGGACAGATACGCAGTATTTT
J: TRBJ2-7; D: .; V: TRBV5-1; size: .; CDR3: CASSLNSVNYEQYF; DNA: TGCGCCAGCAGCTTGAACAGCGTGAACTACGAGCAGTACTTC
J: TRBJ2-7; D: TRBD2; V: TRBV6-1; size: .; CDR3: CASSEWAGGPYEQYF; DNA: TGTGCCAGCAGTGAATGGGCGGGAGGGCCCTACGAGCAGTACTTC
J: TRBJ2-2; D: .; V: TRBV5-1; size: .; CDR3: CASSLLGGASGELFF; DNA: TGCGCCAGCAGCTTGTTGGGGGGCGCATCCGGGGAGCTGTTTTTT
J: TRBJ2-5; D: .; V: TRBV9; size: .; CDR3: CASSFDDAEKETQYF; DNA: TGTGCCAGCAGCTTCGACGACGCCGAAAAAGAGACCCAGTACTTC
J: TRBJ2-7; D: TRBD1; V: TRBV11-1; size: .; CDR3: CASSHMTGAYEQYF; DNA: TGTGCCAGCAGCCACATGACAGGGGCCTACGAGCAGTACTTC
J: TRBJ2-1; D: .; V: TRBV28; size: .; CDR3: CASSLWGTEQFF; DNA: TGTGCCAGCAGTTTGTGGGGTACTGAGCAGTTCTTC
J: TRBJ1-4; D: .; V: TRBV4-1; size: .; CDR3: CASSQSGIGTATTNEKLFF; DNA: TGCGCCAGCAGCCAGAGCGGAATCGGGACCGCTACAACTAATGAAAAACTGTTTTTT
J: TRBJ2-7; D: .; V: TRBV4-1; size: .; CDR3: CASSPRETSSYEQYF; DNA: TGCGCCAGCAGCCCCCGGGAAACAAGTTCCTACGAGCAGTACTTC
J: TRBJ2-7; D: TRBD1; V: TRBV19; size: .; CDR3: CATRGDRGSYEQYF; DNA: TGTGCCACCCGTGGGGACAGGGGGTCCTACGAGCAGTACTTC
J: TRBJ2-7; D: .; V: TRBV2; size: .; CDR3: CASSVDGAYEQYF; DNA: TGTGCCAGCAGCGTAGACGGAGCCTACGAGCAGTACTTC
J: TRBJ2-2; D: .; V: TRBV5-1; size: once; CDR3: CASSLTRGELFF; DNA: TGCGCCAGCAGCCTTACGAGGGGGGAGCTGTTTTTT
J: TRBJ2-2; D: .; V: TRBV9; size: .; CDR3: CASSRGTRGGDTGELFF; DNA: TGTGCCAGCAGCAGAGGGACGCGGGGCGGGGACACCGGGGAGCTGTTTTTT
J: TRBJ2-7; D: .; V: TRBV10-1; size: .; CDR3: CASSGGLGYEQYF; DNA: TGCGCCAGCAGCGGGGGGCTGGGCTACGAGCAGTACTTC
J: TRBJ1-1; D: .; V: TRBV27; size: .; CDR3: CASSPRGMNTEAFF; DNA: TGTGCCAGCAGTCCCCGGGGCATGAACACTGAAGCTTTCTTT
J: TRBJ2-1; D: .; V: TRBV5-6; size: .; CDR3: CASSFAQFREIYNEQFF; DNA: TGTGCCAGCAGCTTCGCCCAGTTCCGGGAAATCTACAATGAGCAGTTCTTC
J: TRBJ2-5; D: .; V: TRBV6-1; size: .; CDR3: CASSEWGVEGETQYF; DNA: TGTGCCAGCAGTGAATGGGGGGTTGAGGGAGAGACCCAGTACTTC